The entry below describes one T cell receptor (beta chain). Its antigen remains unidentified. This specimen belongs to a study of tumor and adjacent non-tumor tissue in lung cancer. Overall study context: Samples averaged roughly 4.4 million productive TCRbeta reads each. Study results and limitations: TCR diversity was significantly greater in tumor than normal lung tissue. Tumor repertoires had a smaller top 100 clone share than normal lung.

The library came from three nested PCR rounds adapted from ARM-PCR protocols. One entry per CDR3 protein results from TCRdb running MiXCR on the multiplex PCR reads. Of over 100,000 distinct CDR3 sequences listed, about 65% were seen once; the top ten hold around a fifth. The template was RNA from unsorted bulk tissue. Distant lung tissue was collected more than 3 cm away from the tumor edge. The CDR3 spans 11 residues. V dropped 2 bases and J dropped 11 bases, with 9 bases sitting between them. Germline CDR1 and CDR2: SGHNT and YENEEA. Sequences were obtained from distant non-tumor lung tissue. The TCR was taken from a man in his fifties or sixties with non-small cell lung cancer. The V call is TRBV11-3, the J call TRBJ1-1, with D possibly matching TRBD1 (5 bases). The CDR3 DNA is TGTGCCAGCAGCTTAAGGGGCGAGGCTTTCTTT. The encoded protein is CASSLRGEAFF. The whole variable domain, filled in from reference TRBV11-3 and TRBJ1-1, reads EAGVVQSPRYKIIEKKQPVAFWCNPISGHNTLYWYLQNLGQGPELLIRYENEEAVDDSQLPKDRFSAERLKGVDSTLKIQPAELGDSAVYLCASSLRGEAFFGQGTRLTVV.